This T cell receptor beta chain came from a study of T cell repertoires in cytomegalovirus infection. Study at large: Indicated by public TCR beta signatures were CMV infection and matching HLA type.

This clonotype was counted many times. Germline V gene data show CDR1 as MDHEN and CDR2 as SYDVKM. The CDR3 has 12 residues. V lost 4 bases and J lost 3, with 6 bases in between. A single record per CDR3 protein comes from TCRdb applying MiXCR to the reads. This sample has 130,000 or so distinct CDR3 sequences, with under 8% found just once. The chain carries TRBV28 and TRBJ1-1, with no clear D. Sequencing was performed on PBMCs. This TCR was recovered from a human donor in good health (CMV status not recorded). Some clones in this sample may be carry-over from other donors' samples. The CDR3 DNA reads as TGTGCCAGCAGTTCAAGTCACACTGAAGCTTTCTTT. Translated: CASSSSHTEAFF.